Sequencing of this T cell receptor beta chain was carried out in a study of human T cells and chemical hapten exposure. Background on the study: Slight volume differences across pooled libraries mainly accounted for varying per-sample TCR yields.

The time point was: patch test 1, 2 weeks after DPC sensitization. Treatment defined: therapeutic diphenylcyclopropenone sensitization with weekly scalp DPC. CDR3 length: 15 amino acids. From germline, CDR1 is SEHNR and CDR2 FQNEAQ (reference sequence). Trimming cost V 5 bases and J 5 bases; bases outside gene matches: 10. From the RACE reads, TCRdb called clonotypes with MiXCR, one entry per CDR3 protein. Of some 200,000 distinct CDR3 sequences detected, 20% to 25% appear once; the ten largest clones hold under 7.5%. Overall study findings and caveats: Each of the donors had alopecia, so their immune responses may not resemble those of healthy people.

This clonotype was seen a handful of times. Its antigen is unidentified. The chain couples TRBV7-9 to TRBJ1-2; TRBD1 aligns across 8 bases. Sequencing was performed on whole blood, taken in connection with sensitization to the hapten diphenylcyclopropenone (DPC). The TCR was taken from a woman in her 50s with alopecia areata. Some clones in this sample may be carry-over from other donors' samples. DNA of the CDR3: TGTGCCAGCAGCCCTCAATACAGGGGGTCTTATGGCTACACCTTC. It is translated as CASSPQYRGSYGYTF.